What follows are 8 T cell receptor beta chains derived from one specimen sequenced in a study of technical replicates of blood from several donors. Libraries were prepared by immunoSEQ multiplex PCR; TCRdb keeps only in-frame clonotypes and omits some of them. The table has 70,000 to 85,000 clones, around 97% seen once; the top ten hold less than 0.2%. Sequenced material: T cells isolated from PBMCs. Every receptor here comes from a human donor in good health.

This chain links TRBV11-3 with TRBJ2-3; possibly TRBD2 for D (5 bases). The CDR3 extends over 13 amino acids. The germline CDR1 and CDR2 sequences are SGHNT and YENEEA. Trimming took off 3 bases at V and 6 bases at J, with 10 bases between the two ends. CDR3 amino acids: CASSFGSPDTQYF. The CDR3, as DNA: TGTGCCAGCAGCTTTGGGAGTCCCGATACGCAGTATTTT. The whole variable domain, filled in from reference TRBV11-3 and TRBJ2-3, reads EAGVVQSPRYKIIEKKQPVAFWCNPISGHNTLYWYLQNLGQGPELLIRYENEEAVDDSQLPKDRFSAERLKGVDSTLKIQPAELGDSAVYLCASSFGSPDTQYFGPGTRLTVL.

This chain uses TRBV4-2 with TRBJ1-2, with 7 bases identical to TRBD1. CDR3 length: 14 amino acids. Germline CDR1 LGHNA, CDR2 YNFKEQ. With V trimmed by 0 bases and J by 4 bases, 2 bases remained unmatched. The CDR3 spells CASSQETGPYGYTF. DNA for the CDR3: TGTGCCAGCAGCCAAGAGACAGGGCCCTATGGCTACACCTTC.

The chain is built from TRBV28 and TRBJ2-7; the D gene is possibly TRBD2 (6 bases). The CDR3 is 15 residues long. CDR1 and CDR2 from the germline V gene are MDHEN and SYDVKM. V lost 3 bases and J lost 2, with 14 bases in between. CDR3 nucleotides: TGTGCCAGCAGTTTCCGGGGGAACGAGCCCTACGAGCAGTACTTC. This sequence encodes CASSFRGNEPYEQYF. Based on the CDR3 plus reference TRBV28 and TRBJ2-7, the full variable domain is DVKVTQSSRYLVKRTGEKVFLECVQDMDHENMFWYRQDPGLGLRLIYFSYDVKMKEKGDIPEGYSVSREKKERFSLILESASTNQTSMYLCASSFRGNEPYEQYFGPGTRLTVT.

Points on this clone: One junction end disagrees with the germline gene, perhaps due to a read error. The chain couples TRBV4-1 to TRBJ2-7; 10 bases agree with TRBD2. CDR1 and CDR2 from the germline V gene are MGHRA and YSYEKL. The CDR3 length is 15 residues. Written as DNA, the CDR3 is TGCGCCAGCAGACAAGGACTAGCGGATTCCTACGAGCAGTACTTC. Protein: CASRQGLADSYEQYF.

The CDR3 spells CASSLVGGRSTDTQYF. CDR3 DNA: TGTGCCAGCAGCTTAGTTGGCGGGAGGAGCACAGATACGCAGTATTTT. The rearrangement joins TRBV7-2 to TRBJ2-3, with TRBD2 matching 8 bases. V shed 1 base and J 0 bases; nucleotides not matched to a gene: 3. This CDR3 spans 16 amino acids. Germline V CDR1 and CDR2: SGHTA, FQGNSA. The full variable domain, its missing parts supplied by reference TRBV7-2 and TRBJ2-3, is GAGVSQSPSNKVTEKGKDVELRCDPISGHTALYWYRQSLGQGLEFLIYFQGNSAPDKSGLPSDRFSAERTGGSVSTLTIQRTQQEDSAVYLCASSLVGGRSTDTQYFGPGTRLTVL.

The chain combines TRBV6-4 with TRBJ2-1; 12 bases match TRBD2. CDR3 length equals 15 residues. CDR1 MRHNA and CDR2 SNTAGT come from the germline V gene. Germline trimming cut 5 bases from V and 3 bases from J; bases unmatched to any gene: 2. In DNA form, the CDR3 reads TGTGCCAGCAGTCTACTAGCGGGGGGCTACAATGAGCAGTTCTTC. Its translation: CASSLLAGGYNEQFF.

V is TRBV9 and J is TRBJ2-1; D possibly corresponds to TRBD1 (6 bases). The CDR3 sequence is 16 residues long. Trimming left V 0 bases short and J 1 base short, with 11 bases between. Looked up from germline, CDR1 is SGDLS and CDR2 is YYNGEE. The CDR3 nucleotides are TGTGCCAGCAGCGTAGGGGAGACAGGTTCCTACAATGAGCAGTTCTTC. Translating gives CASSVGETGSYNEQFF.

The gene calls are TRBV19 and TRBJ1-3; TRBD1 matches at 7 bases. The junction had 5 bases not matched to a gene; V was cut back by 3 bases and J by 0 bases. CDR1 LNHDA and CDR2 SQIVND come from the germline V gene (reference sequence). The CDR3 covers 16 residues. CDR3 DNA sequence: TGTGCCAGTAGTATTTGGACAGGCAACTCTGGAAACACCATATATTTT. Its translation is CASSIWTGNSGNTIYF. The variable domain in full, with the rest retrieved from reference TRBV19 and TRBJ1-3, is DGGITQSPKYLFRKEGQNVTLSCEQNLNHDAMYWYRQDPGQGLRLIYYSQIVNDFQKGDIAEGYSVSREKKESFPLTVTSAQKNPTAFYLCASSIWTGNSGNTIYFGEGSWLTVV.